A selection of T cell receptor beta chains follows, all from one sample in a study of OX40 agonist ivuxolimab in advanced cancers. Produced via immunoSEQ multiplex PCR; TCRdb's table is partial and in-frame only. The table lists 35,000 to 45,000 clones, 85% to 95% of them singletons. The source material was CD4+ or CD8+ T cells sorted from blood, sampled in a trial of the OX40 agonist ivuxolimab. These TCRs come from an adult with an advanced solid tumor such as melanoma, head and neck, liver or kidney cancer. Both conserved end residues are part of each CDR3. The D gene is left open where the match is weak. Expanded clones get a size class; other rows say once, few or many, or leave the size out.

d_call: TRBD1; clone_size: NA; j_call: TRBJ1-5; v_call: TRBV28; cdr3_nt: TGTGCCAGCAGTCTGGACAGGGAGAATCAGCCCCAGCATTTT; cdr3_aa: CASSLDRENQPQHF
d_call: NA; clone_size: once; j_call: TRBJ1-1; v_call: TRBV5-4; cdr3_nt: TGTGCCAGCAGCTGGATGCAGGGCACTGAAGCTTTCTTT; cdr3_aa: CASSWMQGTEAFF
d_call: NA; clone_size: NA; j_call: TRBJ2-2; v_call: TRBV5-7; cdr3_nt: TGTGCCAGCAGCTTGGTCAAGGGATACACCGGGGAGCTGTTTTTT; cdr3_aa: CASSLVKGYTGELFF
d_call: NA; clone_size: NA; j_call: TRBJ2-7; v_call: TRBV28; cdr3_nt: TGTGCCAGCAGTCCCTTAGAGGGCTCCGAGCAGTACTTC; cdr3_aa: CASSPLEGSEQYF
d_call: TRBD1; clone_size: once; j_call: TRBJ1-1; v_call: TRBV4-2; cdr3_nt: TGTGCCAGCAGCCACCTCTCGGGGGACAGGGTTTTAGGAGCTTTCTTT; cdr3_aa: CASSHLSGDRVLGAFF
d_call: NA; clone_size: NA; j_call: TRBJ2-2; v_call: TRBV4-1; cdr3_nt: TGCGCCAGCAGCCAAGATGGACGGGGAACCAACACCGGGGAGCTGTTTTTT; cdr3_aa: CASSQDGRGTNTGELFF
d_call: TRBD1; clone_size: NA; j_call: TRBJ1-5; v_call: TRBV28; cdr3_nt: TGTGCCAGCATCAAGCCAAGACAGGGGGTGCAGCCCCAGCATTTT; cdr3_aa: CASIKPRQGVQPQHF
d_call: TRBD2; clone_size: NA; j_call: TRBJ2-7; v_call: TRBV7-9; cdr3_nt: TGTGCCAGCAGCTTAGCCCCGGGACTAGCGGGAGAGGACGAGCAGTACTTC; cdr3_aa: CASSLAPGLAGEDEQYF
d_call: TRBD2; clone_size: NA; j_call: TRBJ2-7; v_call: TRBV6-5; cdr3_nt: TGTGCCAGCAGGAGCGGGAGCTACGAGCAGTACTTC; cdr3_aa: CASRSGSYEQYF
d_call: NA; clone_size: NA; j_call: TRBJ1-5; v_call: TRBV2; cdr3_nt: TGTGCCAGCAGATCGGGGACGGGTCCTCTTCAGCCCCAGCATTTT; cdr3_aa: CASRSGTGPLQPQHF
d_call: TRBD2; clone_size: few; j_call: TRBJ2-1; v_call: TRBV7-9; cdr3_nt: TGTGCCAGCAGCTTTGGACTAGCGGGAAGCAATGAGCAGTTCTTC; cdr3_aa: CASSFGLAGSNEQFF
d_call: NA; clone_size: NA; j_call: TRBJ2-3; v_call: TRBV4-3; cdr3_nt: TGCGCCAGCAGCCAAGATTCCCCTCGGGCAGGGGGACTTGGTCGAGATACGCAGTATTTT; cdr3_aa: CASSQDSPRAGGLGRDTQYF
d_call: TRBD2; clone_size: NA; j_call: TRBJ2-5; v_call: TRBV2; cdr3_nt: TGTGCCAGTCTCGGGGTTCTCGGGACTAGCGGGAGGGAGACCCAGTACTTC; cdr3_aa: CASLGVLGTSGRETQYF
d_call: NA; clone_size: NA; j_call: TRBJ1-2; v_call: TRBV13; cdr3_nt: TGTGCCAGCAGCTTAGATGGGTATCAGGGCTACACCTTC; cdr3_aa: CASSLDGYQGYTF
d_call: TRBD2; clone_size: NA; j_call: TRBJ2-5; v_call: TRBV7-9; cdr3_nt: TGTGCCAGCAGCTTAGATGGACTAGCGGGAGATGCCGAGACCCAGTACTTC; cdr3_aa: CASSLDGLAGDAETQYF
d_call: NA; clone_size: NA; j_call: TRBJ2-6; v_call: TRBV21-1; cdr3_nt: TGTGCCAGCAGCAAAGAGGGCGGGGACGGCTCTGGGGCCAACGTCCTGACTTTC; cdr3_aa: CASSKEGGDGSGANVLTF
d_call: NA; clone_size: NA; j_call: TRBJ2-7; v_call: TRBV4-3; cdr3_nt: TGCGCCAGCAGCCAGAGGGACAAGCCCTACGAGCAGTACTTC; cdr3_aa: CASSQRDKPYEQYF
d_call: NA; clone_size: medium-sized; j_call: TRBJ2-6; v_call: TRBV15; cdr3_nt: TGTGCCACCAGTAAGGGGGTCTCTGGGGCCAACGTCCTGACTTTC; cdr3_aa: CATSKGVSGANVLTF
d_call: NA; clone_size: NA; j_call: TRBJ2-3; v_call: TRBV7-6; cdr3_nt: TGTGCCAGCAGCTTACCCCAAGATACGCAGTATTTT; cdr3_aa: CASSLPQDTQYF
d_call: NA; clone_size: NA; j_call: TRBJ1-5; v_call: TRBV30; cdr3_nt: TGTGCCTGGAGTGTACTAACAGGGAGCGGGCAGCCCCAGCATTTT; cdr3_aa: CAWSVLTGSGQPQHF
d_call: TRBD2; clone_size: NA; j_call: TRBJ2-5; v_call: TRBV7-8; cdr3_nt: TGTGCCAGCAGCGAAACTAGCGGGAGGGAGACCCAGTACTTC; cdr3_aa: CASSETSGRETQYF
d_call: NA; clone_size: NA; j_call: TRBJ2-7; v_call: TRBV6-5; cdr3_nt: TGTGCCAGCAGTTACTCGTTTGGGATCGAGCAGTACTTC; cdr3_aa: CASSYSFGIEQYF
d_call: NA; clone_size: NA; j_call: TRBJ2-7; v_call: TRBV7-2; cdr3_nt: TGTGCCAGCAGCTTAGCAGCCGGGGAACACTACGAGCAGTACTTC; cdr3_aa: CASSLAAGEHYEQYF
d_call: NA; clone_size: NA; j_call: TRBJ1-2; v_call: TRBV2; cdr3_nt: TGTGCCAGCAGGTCAGGGATTGGCTACACCTTC; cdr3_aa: CASRSGIGYTF
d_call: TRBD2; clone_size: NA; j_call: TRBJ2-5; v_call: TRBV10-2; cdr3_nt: TGCGCCAGCAGTGAGTCAACTAGCGGAGGGGAGACCCAGTACTTC; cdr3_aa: CASSESTSGGETQYF
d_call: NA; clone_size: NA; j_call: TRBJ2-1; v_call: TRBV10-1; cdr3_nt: TGCGCCAGCAGTGCCGGGGCCTCCTACAATGAGCAGTTCTTC; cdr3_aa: CASSAGASYNEQFF
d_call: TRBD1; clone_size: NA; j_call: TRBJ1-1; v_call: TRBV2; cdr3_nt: TGTGCCACTCCAGGGGGCACTGAAGCTTTCTTT; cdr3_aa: CATPGGTEAFF
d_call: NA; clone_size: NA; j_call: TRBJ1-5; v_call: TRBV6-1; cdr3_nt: TGTGCCAGCAGTGAATGGGGTCGTGGAAATCAGCCCCAGCATTTT; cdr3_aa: CASSEWGRGNQPQHF
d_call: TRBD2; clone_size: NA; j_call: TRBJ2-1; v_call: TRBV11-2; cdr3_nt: TGTGCCAGCAGCTTGGGGACTAGCGATGGGCAGTTCTTC; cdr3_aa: CASSLGTSDGQFF
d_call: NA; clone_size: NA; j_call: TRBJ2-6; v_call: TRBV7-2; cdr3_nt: TGTGCCAGCAGCTTAGCCGCTGGGGCCAACGTCCTGACTTTC; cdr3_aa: CASSLAAGANVLTF
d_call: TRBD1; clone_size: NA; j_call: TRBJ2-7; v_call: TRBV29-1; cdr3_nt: TGCAGCGTTGAAGACCCGGGACAGGTACCGCCGGGGCAGTACTTC; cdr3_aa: CSVEDPGQVPPGQYF
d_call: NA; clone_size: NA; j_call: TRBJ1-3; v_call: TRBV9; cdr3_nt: TGTGCCAGCAGCGTGGACGGAAACACCATATATTTT; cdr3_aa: CASSVDGNTIYF
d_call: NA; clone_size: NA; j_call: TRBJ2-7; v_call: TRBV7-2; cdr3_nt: TGTGCCAGCAGCTTCGGGGAGCCCTACGAGCAGTACTTC; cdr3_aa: CASSFGEPYEQYF
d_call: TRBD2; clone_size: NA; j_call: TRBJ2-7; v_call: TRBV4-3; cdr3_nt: TGCGCCAGCAGCCAAGTCCTAGCGGGGGGCTACGAGCAGTACTTC; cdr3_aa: CASSQVLAGGYEQYF
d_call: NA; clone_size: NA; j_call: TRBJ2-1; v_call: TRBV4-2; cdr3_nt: TGTGCCAGCAGCCCATACAATTACAATGAGCAGTTCTTC; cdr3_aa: CASSPYNYNEQFF
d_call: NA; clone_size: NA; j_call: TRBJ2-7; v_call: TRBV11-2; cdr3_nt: TGTGCCAGCAGCTTAGATCCCGGAGACGAGCAGTACTTC; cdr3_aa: CASSLDPGDEQYF
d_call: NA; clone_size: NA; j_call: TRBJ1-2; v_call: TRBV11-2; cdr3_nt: TGTGCCAGCAGCTTTAACACTAACTATGGCTACACCTTC; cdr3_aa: CASSFNTNYGYTF
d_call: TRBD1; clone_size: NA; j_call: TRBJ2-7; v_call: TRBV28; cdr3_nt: TGTGCCAGCAGTTTCAGGCAGGGGGCCTACGAGCAGTACTTC; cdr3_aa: CASSFRQGAYEQYF
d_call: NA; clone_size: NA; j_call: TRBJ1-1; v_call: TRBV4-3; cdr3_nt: TGCGCCAGCAGCCAACAGTATCGGGCAACGAACACTGAAGCTTTCTTT; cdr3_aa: CASSQQYRATNTEAFF